Listed below are T cell receptor beta chains from one sample, sequenced in a study of beta chain features in type 1 diabetes. Clones were sequenced by immunoSEQ multiplex PCR, and TCRdb holds only the in-frame ones, with some missing. The table lists roughly 300,000 clones, 11% to 15% of them singletons. Material for sequencing was central memory CD4+ T cells from blood. The receptors stem from a man aged 25-45 years in good health. Each CDR3 is given with its conserved first and last residue. Fields, in order: CDR3 protein, CDR3 DNA, J gene, clone size, V gene, D gene. The D gene is left open where the match is weak. Size values are once, few and many counts, or a class for expanded clones, and some rows have none.

cdr3_aa: CSAQGDKQAFF
cdr3_nt: TGCAGTGCTCAAGGAGACAAACAAGCTTTCTTT
j_call: TRBJ1-1
clone_size: .
v_call: TRBV20-1
d_call: .

cdr3_aa: CASSYDRGDNYGYTF
cdr3_nt: TGTGCCAGCAGCTATGACAGGGGCGATAACTATGGCTACACCTTC
j_call: TRBJ1-2
clone_size: many
v_call: TRBV7-9
d_call: TRBD1

cdr3_aa: CIPKARRDYGYTF
cdr3_nt: TGCATCCCAAAGGCAAGGCGGGACTATGGCTACACCTTC
j_call: TRBJ1-2
clone_size: once
v_call: TRBV1
d_call: .

cdr3_aa: CASSQDRTGTFSDTEAFF
cdr3_nt: TGCGCCAGCAGCCAAGATAGGACAGGGACTTTTTCCGACACTGAAGCTTTCTTT
j_call: TRBJ1-1
clone_size: few
v_call: TRBV23-1
d_call: TRBD1

cdr3_aa: CASSTSGGREAFF
cdr3_nt: TGTGCCAGCAGTACCTCTGGGGGACGAGAAGCTTTCTTT
j_call: TRBJ1-1
clone_size: few
v_call: TRBV6-5
d_call: .

cdr3_aa: CASSPDSHYEQYF
cdr3_nt: TGTGCCAGCTCACCAGACAGCCACTACGAGCAGTACTTC
j_call: TRBJ2-7
clone_size: few
v_call: TRBV18
d_call: .

cdr3_aa: CASSRQGDQPQHF
cdr3_nt: TGTGCCAGCAGCCGACAGGGGGATCAGCCCCAGCATTTT
j_call: TRBJ1-5
clone_size: few
v_call: TRBV7-2
d_call: TRBD1

cdr3_aa: CASSQVVQGEQYF
cdr3_nt: TGTGCCAGCAGCCAAGTGGTACAGGGCGAGCAGTACTTC
j_call: TRBJ2-7
clone_size: .
v_call: TRBV4-2
d_call: .

cdr3_aa: CAWSVLAGGPDTQYF
cdr3_nt: TGTGCCTGGAGTGTACTAGCGGGAGGGCCAGATACGCAGTATTTT
j_call: TRBJ2-3
clone_size: many
v_call: TRBV30
d_call: TRBD2

cdr3_aa: CASRGTEAGSPLHF
cdr3_nt: TGTGCCAGCAGGGGGACCGAAGCAGGTTCACCCCTCCACTTT
j_call: TRBJ1-6
clone_size: .
v_call: TRBV6-5
d_call: .

cdr3_aa: CASSTRTGVKRQPQHF
cdr3_nt: TGTGCCAGCAGTACCCGGACAGGGGTGAAAAGGCAGCCCCAGCATTTT
j_call: TRBJ1-5
clone_size: .
v_call: TRBV28
d_call: TRBD1

cdr3_aa: CASSQGRYTEAFF
cdr3_nt: TGCGCCAGCAGCCAGGGACGGTACACTGAAGCTTTCTTT
j_call: TRBJ1-1
clone_size: .
v_call: TRBV5-4
d_call: .

cdr3_aa: CASSYSGTGAINEQFF
cdr3_nt: TGTGCCAGCAGTTACTCCGGGACAGGGGCCATCAATGAGCAGTTCTTC
j_call: TRBJ2-1
clone_size: .
v_call: TRBV6-5
d_call: TRBD1

cdr3_aa: CASSSPPANTEAFF
cdr3_nt: TGTGCCAGCAGCTCCCCCCCAGCGAACACTGAAGCTTTCTTT
j_call: TRBJ1-1
clone_size: .
v_call: TRBV9
d_call: .

cdr3_aa: CASSPRFGDLNTEAFF
cdr3_nt: TGCGCCAGCAGCCCTAGGTTCGGGGACCTGAACACTGAAGCTTTCTTT
j_call: TRBJ1-1
clone_size: .
v_call: TRBV4-3
d_call: .

cdr3_aa: CASSLRGPHEQYF
cdr3_nt: TGTGCCAGCAGCTTACGGGGCCCTCACGAGCAGTACTTC
j_call: TRBJ2-7
clone_size: few
v_call: TRBV13
d_call: .

cdr3_aa: CASREAGTGNGYTF
cdr3_nt: TGTGCCAGCAGAGAAGCCGGGACAGGGAATGGCTACACCTTC
j_call: TRBJ1-2
clone_size: few
v_call: TRBV2
d_call: TRBD1

cdr3_aa: CASKENGGHGNEQFF
cdr3_nt: TGCGCCAGCAAAGAAAACGGGGGGCATGGGAATGAGCAGTTCTTC
j_call: TRBJ2-1
clone_size: .
v_call: TRBV5-1
d_call: .

cdr3_aa: CASSLDRTQYF
cdr3_nt: TGTGCCAGCAGCTTAGATCGGACCCAGTACTTC
j_call: TRBJ2-5
clone_size: .
v_call: TRBV7-6
d_call: .

cdr3_aa: CASSRDRETQYF
cdr3_nt: TGTGCCAGCAGCCGGGACAGAGAGACCCAGTACTTC
j_call: TRBJ2-5
clone_size: few
v_call: TRBV7-9
d_call: TRBD1

cdr3_aa: CASRVVEGPYEQYF
cdr3_nt: TGTGCCAGCAGAGTAGTCGAGGGACCCTACGAGCAGTACTTC
j_call: TRBJ2-7
clone_size: .
v_call: TRBV6-5
d_call: .

cdr3_aa: CASSYPQVSTNEKLFF
cdr3_nt: TGTGCCAGCAGTTACCCACAGGTTTCAACTAATGAAAAACTGTTTTTT
j_call: TRBJ1-4
clone_size: few
v_call: TRBV6-5
d_call: .

cdr3_aa: CASSGRGSTDTQYF
cdr3_nt: TGTGCCAGCAGCGGGCGGGGAAGCACAGATACGCAGTATTTT
j_call: TRBJ2-3
clone_size: many
v_call: TRBV7-9
d_call: .

cdr3_aa: CASSRTGTSYNEQFF
cdr3_nt: TGCGCCAGCAGCCGAACAGGTACATCCTACAATGAGCAGTTCTTC
j_call: TRBJ2-1
clone_size: .
v_call: TRBV4-1
d_call: .

cdr3_aa: CSVESRWDAHSNYGYTF
cdr3_nt: TGCAGCGTTGAGTCGAGATGGGACGCCCACTCTAACTATGGCTACACCTTC
j_call: TRBJ1-2
clone_size: .
v_call: TRBV29-1
d_call: .

cdr3_aa: CASSSRHNNEQFF
cdr3_nt: TGTGCCAGCAGTTCCCGGCATAACAATGAGCAGTTCTTC
j_call: TRBJ2-1
clone_size: many
v_call: TRBV6-6
d_call: .

cdr3_aa: CAISEGFGNQPQHF
cdr3_nt: TGTGCCATCAGTGAGGGGTTTGGCAATCAGCCCCAGCATTTT
j_call: TRBJ1-5
clone_size: few
v_call: TRBV10-3
d_call: .

cdr3_aa: CASSQTGPTSGNTIYF
cdr3_nt: TGCGCCAGCAGCCAAACAGGGCCGACCTCTGGAAACACCATATATTTT
j_call: TRBJ1-3
clone_size: .
v_call: TRBV5-1
d_call: .

cdr3_aa: CASSQTSANTGELFF
cdr3_nt: TGTGCCAGCAGCCAGACTAGCGCGAACACCGGGGAGCTGTTTTTT
j_call: TRBJ2-2
clone_size: few
v_call: TRBV16
d_call: TRBD2

cdr3_aa: CASSAAAAGGGSPLHF
cdr3_nt: TGTGCCAGCAGTGCCGCGGCAGCGGGCGGGGGTTCACCCCTCCACTTT
j_call: TRBJ1-6
clone_size: .
v_call: TRBV25-1
d_call: .

cdr3_aa: CAWSRRERDTQYF
cdr3_nt: TGTGCCTGGAGTAGGAGGGAGCGGGATACGCAGTATTTT
j_call: TRBJ2-3
clone_size: many
v_call: TRBV30
d_call: .

cdr3_aa: CAISESGASQPQHF
cdr3_nt: TGTGCCATCAGTGAGTCGGGGGCGAGCCAGCCCCAGCATTTT
j_call: TRBJ1-5
clone_size: .
v_call: TRBV10-3
d_call: .

cdr3_aa: CASSAPGLAGDTQYF
cdr3_nt: TGTGCCAGCTCAGCACCGGGACTAGCGGGAGATACCCAGTACTTC
j_call: TRBJ2-5
clone_size: many
v_call: TRBV18
d_call: TRBD2

cdr3_aa: CASSLRGTNEKLFF
cdr3_nt: TGTGCCAGCAGCTTACGGGGGACTAATGAAAAACTGTTTTTT
j_call: TRBJ1-4
clone_size: few
v_call: TRBV7-9
d_call: .

cdr3_aa: CASSLYASGELFF
cdr3_nt: TGCGCCAGCAGCTTGTACGCGTCCGGGGAGCTGTTTTTT
j_call: TRBJ2-2
clone_size: few
v_call: TRBV5-1
d_call: .

cdr3_aa: CASSGAGPSYGYTF
cdr3_nt: TGTGCCAGCAGCGGGGCCGGGCCGTCCTATGGCTACACCTTC
j_call: TRBJ1-2
clone_size: few
v_call: TRBV5-4
d_call: .

cdr3_aa: CASSSRGSPNTEAFF
cdr3_nt: TGCGCCAGCAGCTCCCGAGGATCCCCGAACACTGAAGCTTTCTTT
j_call: TRBJ1-1
clone_size: few
v_call: TRBV5-1
d_call: .

cdr3_aa: CASSQERQGNYGYTF
cdr3_nt: TGTGCCAGCAGCCAGGAGAGACAGGGGAACTATGGCTACACCTTC
j_call: TRBJ1-2
clone_size: few
v_call: TRBV4-2
d_call: TRBD1

cdr3_aa: CASSATRTGKNEQFF
cdr3_nt: TGTGCCAGCAGTGCGACAAGGACTGGCAAGAATGAGCAGTTCTTC
j_call: TRBJ2-1
clone_size: .
v_call: TRBV2
d_call: .

cdr3_aa: CACGGHEQFF
cdr3_nt: TGTGCCTGTGGGGGCCATGAGCAGTTCTTC
j_call: TRBJ2-1
clone_size: few
v_call: TRBV30
d_call: .

cdr3_aa: CASSQGELDRHEQYF
cdr3_nt: TGTGCCAGCAGTCAAGGGGAACTCGACAGGCACGAGCAGTACTTC
j_call: TRBJ2-7
clone_size: .
v_call: TRBV2
d_call: .

cdr3_aa: CASSLGSNPTNEKLFF
cdr3_nt: TGCGCCAGCAGCTTGGGTTCAAACCCAACTAATGAAAAACTGTTTTTT
j_call: TRBJ1-4
clone_size: .
v_call: TRBV5-1
d_call: .

cdr3_aa: CASSQDRPSGAIGRETQYF
cdr3_nt: TGCGCCAGCAGCCAAGATCGGCCTAGCGGGGCCATCGGTCGAGAGACCCAGTACTTC
j_call: TRBJ2-5
clone_size: .
v_call: TRBV4-3
d_call: TRBD2

cdr3_aa: CAISGGKETQYF
cdr3_nt: TGTGCCATCAGTGGCGGTAAAGAGACCCAGTACTTC
j_call: TRBJ2-5
clone_size: few
v_call: TRBV10-3
d_call: .

cdr3_aa: CASSDLDGYLLGQETQYF
cdr3_nt: TGTGCCAGCAGTGACTTGGACGGTTATCTGTTGGGACAAGAGACCCAGTACTTC
j_call: TRBJ2-5
clone_size: .
v_call: TRBV6-4
d_call: .

cdr3_aa: CASSGARTDTQYF
cdr3_nt: TGTGCCAGCAGCGGCGCTCGCACAGATACGCAGTATTTT
j_call: TRBJ2-3
clone_size: .
v_call: TRBV11-3
d_call: .

cdr3_aa: CASSESRGAPDTQYF
cdr3_nt: TGTGCCAGCAGTGAATCTCGGGGGGCCCCAGATACGCAGTATTTT
j_call: TRBJ2-3
clone_size: few
v_call: TRBV6-1
d_call: .

cdr3_aa: CASSLGGLTGELFF
cdr3_nt: TGTGCTAGCAGCTTAGGGGGTCTCACCGGGGAGCTGTTTTTT
j_call: TRBJ2-2
clone_size: few
v_call: TRBV7-7
d_call: .

cdr3_aa: CASSYSIRRTEAFF
cdr3_nt: TGTGCCAGCAGTTACTCGATTAGAAGGACTGAAGCTTTCTTT
j_call: TRBJ1-1
clone_size: .
v_call: TRBV6-5
d_call: .

cdr3_aa: CASSGGGRTEAFF
cdr3_nt: TGTGCCAGCAGTGGTGGCGGAAGGACTGAAGCTTTCTTT
j_call: TRBJ1-1
clone_size: many
v_call: TRBV21-1
d_call: .

cdr3_aa: CASRKGGAERYYEQFF
cdr3_nt: TGTGCCAGCAGGAAAGGAGGGGCGGAGAGGTACTATGAGCAGTTCTTC
j_call: TRBJ2-1
clone_size: .
v_call: TRBV10-3
d_call: .

cdr3_aa: CASSLLQLNTEAFF
cdr3_nt: TGTGCCAGCTCACTTCTCCAGTTGAACACTGAAGCTTTCTTT
j_call: TRBJ1-1
clone_size: .
v_call: TRBV18
d_call: .

cdr3_aa: CASSPGQGSQHF
cdr3_nt: TGTGCCAGCAGCCCGGGACAGGGGTCCCAGCATTTT
j_call: TRBJ1-5
clone_size: few
v_call: TRBV2
d_call: TRBD1

cdr3_aa: CASSQDRGYNEQFF
cdr3_nt: TGTGCCAGCAGCCAAGATAGGGGCTACAATGAGCAGTTCTTC
j_call: TRBJ2-1
clone_size: .
v_call: TRBV4-2
d_call: .

cdr3_aa: CASSSSPGSTDTQYF
cdr3_nt: TGTGCCAGCAGCTCTTCTCCAGGATCGACAGATACGCAGTATTTT
j_call: TRBJ2-3
clone_size: many
v_call: TRBV9
d_call: .

cdr3_aa: CASSLYTSSGELFF
cdr3_nt: TGCGCCAGCAGCCTCTACACTAGTTCCGGGGAGCTGTTTTTT
j_call: TRBJ2-2
clone_size: .
v_call: TRBV5-1
d_call: .

cdr3_aa: CASSRDGLPELFF
cdr3_nt: TGCGCCAGCAGTCGGGACGGCCTCCCGGAGCTGTTTTTT
j_call: TRBJ2-2
clone_size: .
v_call: TRBV5-1
d_call: .